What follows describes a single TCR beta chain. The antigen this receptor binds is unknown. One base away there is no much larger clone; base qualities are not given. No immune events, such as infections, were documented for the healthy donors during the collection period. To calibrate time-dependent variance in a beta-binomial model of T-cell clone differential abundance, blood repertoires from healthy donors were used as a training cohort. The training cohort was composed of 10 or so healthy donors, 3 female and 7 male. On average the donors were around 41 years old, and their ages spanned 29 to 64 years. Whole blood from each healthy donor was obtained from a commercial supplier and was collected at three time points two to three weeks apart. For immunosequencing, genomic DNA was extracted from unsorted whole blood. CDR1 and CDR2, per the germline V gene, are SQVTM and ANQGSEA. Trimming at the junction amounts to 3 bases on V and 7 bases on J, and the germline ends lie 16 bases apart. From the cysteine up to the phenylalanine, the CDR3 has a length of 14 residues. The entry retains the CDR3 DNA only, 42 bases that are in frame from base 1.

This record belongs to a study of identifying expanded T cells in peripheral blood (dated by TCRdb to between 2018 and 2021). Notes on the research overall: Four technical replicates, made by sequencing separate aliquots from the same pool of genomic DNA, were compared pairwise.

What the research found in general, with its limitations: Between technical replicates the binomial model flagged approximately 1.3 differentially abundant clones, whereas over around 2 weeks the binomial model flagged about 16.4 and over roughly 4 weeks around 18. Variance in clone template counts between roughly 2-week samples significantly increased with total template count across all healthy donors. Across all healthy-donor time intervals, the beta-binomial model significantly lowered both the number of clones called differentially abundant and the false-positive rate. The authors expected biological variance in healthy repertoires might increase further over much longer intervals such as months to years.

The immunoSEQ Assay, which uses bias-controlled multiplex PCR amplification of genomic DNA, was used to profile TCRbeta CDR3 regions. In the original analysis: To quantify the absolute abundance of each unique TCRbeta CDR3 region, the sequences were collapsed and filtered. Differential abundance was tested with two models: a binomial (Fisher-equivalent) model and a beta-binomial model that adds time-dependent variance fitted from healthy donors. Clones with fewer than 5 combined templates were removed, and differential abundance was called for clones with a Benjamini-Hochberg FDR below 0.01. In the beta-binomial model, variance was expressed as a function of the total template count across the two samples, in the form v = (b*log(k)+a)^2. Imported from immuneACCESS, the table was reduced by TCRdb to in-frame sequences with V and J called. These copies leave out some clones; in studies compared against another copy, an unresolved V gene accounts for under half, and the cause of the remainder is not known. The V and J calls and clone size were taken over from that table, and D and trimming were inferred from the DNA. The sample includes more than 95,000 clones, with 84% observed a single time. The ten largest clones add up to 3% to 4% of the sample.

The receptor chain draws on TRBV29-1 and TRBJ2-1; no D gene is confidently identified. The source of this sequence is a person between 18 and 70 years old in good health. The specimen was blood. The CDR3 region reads CSVESHGDTNEQFF. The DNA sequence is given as TGCAGCGTTGAGAGTCATGGGGATACGAATGAGCAGTTCTTC.